The subject of this entry is one T cell receptor beta chain. The antigen is unknown. This sample is part of a study of cytomegalovirus exposure and HLA in healthy donors. Findings and caveats of the study: The study labeled roughly 160 TCR beta chains cytomegalovirus-associated. In a later analysis, first-cohort TCR clusters were found to tend to co-occur in the 130 or so validation repertoires.

Libraries were prepared by immunoSEQ multiplex PCR; TCRdb keeps only in-frame clonotypes and omits some of them. Here the sample spans about 180,000 clones, around nine tenths being singletons. The donors were part of the validation cohort, which consisted of roughly 110 subjects and was separate from the first cohort of 600 to 850 subjects. Trimming took 1 base from V and 0 from J, leaving 17 bases between them. This CDR3 contains 18 residues. Germline V gives CDR1 SGHTS, CDR2 YDEGEE. The rearrangement links TRBV5-8 to TRBJ1-5; no clear D gene. Sequenced input: PBMCs. This TCR was recovered from a man aged 18 to 30 in good health and CMV-seropositive. CDR3 nucleotide sequence: TGTGCCAGCAGCTTGATGACCGGCGGGGTCTATAGCAATCAGCCCCAGCATTTT. Translating it yields CASSLMTGGVYSNQPQHF.